The 21 T cell receptor beta chains below were found in one sample sequenced in a study of blood T cell repertoires in COVID-19. Sequenced by immunoSEQ multiplex PCR; TCRdb stores in-frame clones only, minus some. Here the sample spans tens of thousands of clones, approximately 86% being singletons. The material sequenced was peripheral blood. All receptors come from a woman aged 70-85 years with acute or convalescent COVID-19.

This clone was seen only a few times. The chain carries TRBV6-5 and TRBJ1-1; D is unresolved. Between the trimmed V and J ends, which lost 3 bases and 10 bases, there was a span of 12 bases. Germline V lookup: CDR1 MNHEY, CDR2 SVGAGI. The length of the CDR3 is 12 residues. CDR3 amino acids: CASSYRRQAAFF. The CDR3 coding sequence is TGTGCCAGCAGTTATCGTCGGCAGGCAGCTTTCTTT.

The chain links TRBV5-6 to TRBJ2-4; D unresolved. The CDR3 is 18 residues long. Trimming left V 4 bases short and J 0 bases short, with 20 bases between. Per the germline V gene, CDR1 is SGHDT and CDR2 is YYEEEE. CDR3 residues: CASSPIRHKKLAKNIQYF. CDR3 bases: TGTGCCAGCAGCCCGATCAGACATAAGAAGCTAGCCAAAAACATTCAGTACTTC.

The chain joins TRBV20-1 to TRBJ2-7; unclear D gene. The CDR3 covers 12 residues. The germline V gene has CDR1 DFQATT and CDR2 SNEGSKA (reference sequence). Trimming shortened V by 3 bases and J by 2 bases, and 8 bases separated the two germline ends. This chain's CDR3 is CSASDVAYEQYF. The CDR3 bases are TGCAGTGCTAGTGACGTCGCCTACGAGCAGTACTTC.

The V gene is TRBV4-1, the J gene TRBJ1-2; 7 bases are a match to TRBD1. This CDR3 region has 14 residues. Unmatched junction bases numbered 9, after V lost 4 bases and J lost 7 bases. CDR1 and CDR2 (germline): MGHRA, YSYEKL. The CDR3 is CASSPTGQALGYTF. The CDR3 DNA is TGCGCCAGCAGCCCGACAGGGCAGGCTCTTGGCTACACCTTC.

The V call is TRBV27, the J call TRBJ1-1; D unclear. There are 12 residues in the CDR3. CDR1 is MNHEY, CDR2 SMNVEV, per germline (reference sequence). Trimming stripped 7 bases from V and 6 bases from J, with 12 bases between. CDR3: CASTNWRAEAFF. The CDR3 bases are TGTGCCAGCACAAATTGGCGGGCTGAAGCTTTCTTT.

The chain has TRBV27 and TRBJ1-1; 8 bases are shared with TRBD1. V shed 8 bases and J 4 bases; nucleotides not matched to a gene: 9. The germline V gene encodes CDR1 MNHEY and CDR2 SMNVEV (reference sequence). The CDR3 is 14 amino acids. The CDR3 nucleotides are TGTGCCAGCCTGGACAGGGTTGGAGGCACTGAAGCTTTCTTT. Translated: CASLDRVGGTEAFF.

This rearrangement joins TRBV29-1 to TRBJ2-5; 7 nucleotides align to TRBD2. Trimming removed 3 bases from V and 5 bases from J; junction bases left unmatched: 3. Germline V gene data show CDR1 as SQVTM and CDR2 as ANQGSEA. The CDR3 is 12 amino acids. The CDR3 is CSVEGGEETQYF. CDR3 bases: TGCAGCGTTGAGGGGGGGGAGGAGACCCAGTACTTC.

The chain employs TRBV14 and TRBJ2-1; no clear D gene. This CDR3 has 14 residues. V lost 2 bases and J lost 8, with 13 bases in between. CDR1 and CDR2 (germline): SGHDN, FVKESK. The CDR3 protein is CASSQWSVADEQFF. CDR3 DNA: TGTGCCAGCAGCCAATGGTCCGTAGCCGATGAGCAGTTCTTC.

To note about this clone: One junction end does not reproduce the germline sequence, and a read error may be involved. The genes are TRBV10-2 and TRBJ2-7; 8 nucleotides align to TRBD1. The CDR3 totals 13 residues. Germline loops: CDR1 WSHSY, CDR2 SAAADI. The CDR3 coding sequence is TGCGCCAGCAGTCCAGACAGGGGCTATCTAATCGATTTC. It codes for CASSPDRGYLIDF.

The chain has TRBV27 and TRBJ1-1, with D maybe TRBD1 (6 bases). V dropped 7 bases and J dropped 1 base, with 16 bases sitting between them. This CDR3 contains 15 residues. The germline V gene has CDR1 MNHEY and CDR2 SMNVEV (reference sequence). The CDR3 nucleotides are TGTGCCAGCATGGTGGGGGCCCATGCGAACACTGAAGCTTTCTTT. Encoded protein: CASMVGAHANTEAFF.

J is TRBJ2-3 and V is TRBV5-1, with a possible D match to TRBD1 (6 bases). Germline V gene data show CDR1 as SGHRS and CDR2 as YFSETQ. CDR3 size: 14 residues. V was shortened by 0 bases and J by 3 bases, with 8 bases between the two germline ends. CDR3: CASSLAGTTDTQYF. The CDR3 DNA sequence: TGCGCCAGCAGCTTGGCCGGGACAACAGATACGCAGTATTTT.

The J gene is TRBJ1-2, the V gene TRBV7-9; 12 nucleotides agree with TRBD1. This CDR3 has 15 amino acids. From germline, CDR1 is SEHNR and CDR2 FQNEAQ (reference sequence). V was clipped by 0 bases and J by 6 bases; unmatched bases: 2. The CDR3 bases are TGTGCCAGCAGCTTAGCCGGGACAGGGGGCGATGGCTACACCTTC. This translates into CASSLAGTGGDGYTF.

The rearrangement links TRBV18 to TRBJ2-7; possibly TRBD2 for D (6 bases). Trimming took 6 bases from V and 2 from J, leaving 17 bases between them. Germline V gives CDR1 KGHSH, CDR2 LQKENI. This CDR3 is 15 amino acids long. Here the CDR3 reads CASSPGLALTYEQYF. CDR3 nucleotide sequence: TGTGCCAGCTCCCCGGGCCTAGCGCTAACCTACGAGCAGTACTTC.

The chain uses TRBV7-8 and TRBJ2-2, with D tentatively TRBD2 (6 bases). From germline, CDR1 is SGHVS and CDR2 FQNEAQ. The CDR3 loop spans 15 amino acids. Trimming left V 7 bases short and J 0 bases short, with 12 bases between. The CDR3 protein is CASKWDLPNTGELFF. The CDR3 coding sequence is TGTGCCAGCAAGTGGGACTTACCGAACACCGGGGAGCTGTTTTTT.

V is TRBV19 and J is TRBJ1-5; D may be TRBD1 (5 bases). Germline V lookup: CDR1 LNHDA, CDR2 SQIVND (reference sequence). V gave up 2 bases and J gave up 3 bases, with 8 bases separating them. The CDR3 loop spans 14 amino acids. The CDR3 bases are TGTGCCAGTAGTATAACAGGCACCAATCAGCCCCAGCATTTT. This translates into CASSITGTNQPQHF.

V and J are TRBV5-1 and TRBJ1-1; possible D gene TRBD1, 6 bases. This CDR3 is built from 14 residues. Per germline, CDR1 SGHRS and CDR2 YFSETQ. Trimming took 4 bases from V and 1 from J, leaving 11 bases between them. The CDR3 loop is CASSPSGENTEAFF. CDR3 DNA sequence: TGCGCCAGCAGCCCGTCAGGGGAGAACACTGAAGCTTTCTTT.

The V and J genes are TRBV27 and TRBJ1-4, with D maybe TRBD1 (5 bases). The V end was cut by 4 bases, the J end by 11 bases, with 23 bases between. CDR1 and CDR2 from the germline V gene are MNHEY and SMNVEV (reference sequence). This CDR3 has 16 amino acids. Here the CDR3 DNA reads TGTGCCAGCAGTTCCGACAGTCTCGGCAATATCGGGAAACTGTTTTTT. It codes for CASSSDSLGNIGKLFF.

This chain connects TRBV20-1 to TRBJ2-1, with 9 bases identical to TRBD2. The CDR3 runs 14 residues. CDR1 is DFQATT, CDR2 SNEGSKA, per germline (reference sequence). J gave up 8 bases and V 3 bases, and 8 bases lay outside the gene matches. The DNA for the CDR3 is TGCAGTGCTAGTCTGCGGGAGGGGGTGCATGAGCAGTTCTTC. It codes for CSASLREGVHEQFF.

The V gene is TRBV19, the J gene TRBJ1-1; TRBD1 is a possible D gene (6 bases). The germline gives CDR1 LNHDA, CDR2 SQIVND (reference sequence). The CDR3 extends over 15 amino acids. V gave up 4 bases and J gave up 0 bases, with 12 bases separating them. This chain's CDR3 is CASSTPGHLNTEAFF. CDR3 sequence (DNA): TGTGCCAGTAGTACCCCGGGACACCTGAACACTGAAGCTTTCTTT.

The J gene is TRBJ2-3, the V gene TRBV7-3; 7 bases fit TRBD1. CDR1 and CDR2 (germline): SGHTA, FQGTGA. V shed 2 bases and J 4 bases; nucleotides not matched to a gene: 3. The CDR3 contains 14 residues. The DNA for the CDR3 is TGTGCCAGCAGCTTACGACAGGGCGCAGATACGCAGTATTTT. This gives the protein CASSLRQGADTQYF.

In nucleotides, the CDR3 is TGTGCCTGGAGTGGAGTTCCGGGTATCACTGAAGCTTTCTTT. Translation gives CAWSGVPGITEAFF. The V call is TRBV30, the J call TRBJ1-1; no definite D call. Germline CDR1 GTSNPN, CDR2 SVGIG (reference sequence). V gave up 1 base and J gave up 4 bases, with 13 bases separating them. CDR3 size: 14 residues.